What follows are 18 T cell receptor beta chains derived from one specimen sequenced in a study of blood T cell repertoires in COVID-19 (dated by TCRdb to the early 2020s). Receptors were amplified or captured by the immunoSEQ multiplex PCR assay. Here the immuneACCESS table is served through TCRdb, limited to in-frame sequences with V and J called. Missing clones are a known gap in these copies; in checked studies unresolved V genes cover under half, and the rest lacks a known reason. A total of a few hundred thousand clones appear in this sample, roughly 86% of them only once. 1.5% to 2% of the sample rests with the top ten. The sample consisted of PBMCs or T cells enriched from blood (not recorded which). The source of these receptors is a woman in her forties or fifties who had recovered from COVID-19.

The V gene is TRBV6-5, the J gene TRBJ1-6; D might be TRBD1 (6 bases). Germline CDR1 is MNHEY and CDR2 is SVGAGI. The ends were cut back, 10 bases at V and 5 bases at J, with 15 bases in the middle. CDR3 length: 14 residues. As DNA, the CDR3 is TGTGCCAACAACGAGGGGGGGGATAATTCACCCCTCCACTTT. Translation: CANNEGGDNSPLHF.

The rearrangement links TRBV19 to TRBJ2-1; 7 nucleotides match TRBD2. V trimming: 10 bases; J trimming: 10 bases; junction bases outside the gene matches: 10. This CDR3 comprises 12 residues. Germline V gene sequence: CDR1 LNHDA, CDR2 SQIVND (reference sequence). CDR3 in amino acids: CATNPGRDEQFF. In DNA, the CDR3 is TGTGCCACCAACCCGGGGAGGGACGAGCAGTTCTTC.

The chain is built from TRBV27 and TRBJ2-3, with 14 nucleotides matching TRBD2. CDR3 length: 16 residues. CDR1 is MNHEY and CDR2 is SMNVEV in the germline V gene (reference sequence). V shed 2 bases and J 4 bases; nucleotides not matched to a gene: 2. The CDR3: CASSLGTSGSSDTQYF. The CDR3, as DNA: TGTGCCAGCAGTTTAGGGACTAGCGGGAGCTCAGATACGCAGTATTTT.

V gene TRBV21-1 combines with J gene TRBJ1-3; the table assigns TRBD1, which was not confirmed against the DNA. TRBV21-1 is a documented pseudogene. The CDR3 covers 16 residues. DNA of the CDR3: TGTGCCAGCAGCGGGCGACAGGGGAAATCTGGAAACACCATATATTTT. Its translation: CASSGRQGKSGNTIYF.

CDR3 sequence: CASRASGTAAYEQYF. For the CDR3, the DNA is TGTGCCAGCAGGGCTTCCGGGACTGCGGCCTACGAGCAGTACTTC. The chain is built from TRBV6-5 and TRBJ2-7; D is possibly TRBD2 (6 bases). This CDR3 has 15 amino acids. Germline CDR1 reads MNHEY; CDR2 reads SVGAGI. Trimming took 6 bases from V and 2 from J, leaving 17 bases between them.

This clone occurred a few times. The chain links TRBV5-1 to TRBJ2-7; 9 nucleotides agree with TRBD2. Germline V gene sequence: CDR1 SGHRS, CDR2 YFSETQ. This CDR3 has 15 residues. Losses at the gene ends were 0 bases for V and 1 base for J; bases not matched to a gene: 2. CDR3 region: CASSLGLAGSYEQYF. The CDR3 region has the DNA TGCGCCAGCAGCTTGGGGCTAGCGGGATCCTACGAGCAGTACTTC.

The chain uses TRBV9 and TRBJ1-4, with 9 bases fitting TRBD1. This CDR3 has 14 residues. Germline CDR1 and CDR2: SGDLS and YYNGEE. Trimming took 4 bases from V and 8 from J; bases not matched to a gene: 6. The CDR3 reads CASSQGTGYEKLFF. The CDR3 DNA is TGTGCCAGCAGCCAAGGGACAGGGTACGAAAAACTGTTTTTT.

Here the CDR3 reads CASSPILPSVNEKLFF. The DNA of the CDR3 is TGTGCCAGCAGCCCCATATTACCGAGCGTAAATGAAAAACTGTTTTTT. The rearrangement joins TRBV2 to TRBJ1-4; D gene ambiguous. The CDR3 loop spans 16 amino acids. The germline V and J ends were trimmed by 6 bases and 5 bases, with 19 bases remaining between them. CDR1 is SNHLY, CDR2 FYNNEI, per germline.

The chain employs TRBV7-2 and TRBJ1-1; 9 positions agree with TRBD1. CDR1 and CDR2 from the germline V gene are SGHTA and FQGNSA. V lost 2 bases to trimming and J lost 3 bases; unmatched junction nucleotides: 4. CDR3 length: 15 residues. The CDR3 reads CASSLPGQGDTEAFF. CDR3 in DNA: TGTGCCAGCAGCTTACCGGGACAGGGTGACACTGAAGCTTTCTTT.

The gene calls are TRBV28 and TRBJ1-1; D call uncertain. This CDR3 is built from 14 residues. V lost 4 bases to trimming and J lost 6 bases, with 15 bases between them. Germline CDR1 reads MDHEN; CDR2 reads SYDVKM. CDR3 region: CASSSPVSVAEAFF. The CDR3 coding sequence is TGTGCCAGCAGTTCCCCCGTTTCGGTTGCTGAAGCTTTCTTT.

This clone was seen more than once but under ten times. This sequence joins TRBV10-3 and TRBJ2-2; the match to TRBD2 covers 10 bases. Germline CDR1 reads ENHRY; CDR2 reads SYGVKD. The CDR3 loop spans 17 amino acids. After removal of 4 bases from V and 7 bases from J, the junction contained 12 bases not matched to a gene. CDR3 sequence (DNA): TGTGCCATCAGTGCAGTGAGCGGGAGGGCCGATTACGGGGAGCTGTTTTTT. It is translated as CAISAVSGRADYGELFF.

J is TRBJ2-1 and V is TRBV6-1; TRBD2 is a possible D gene (5 bases). The V gene's germline CDR1 is MNHNS and CDR2 SASEGT. Trimming removed 2 bases from V and 8 bases from J, with 10 bases in between. This CDR3 has 13 residues. The CDR3 protein is CASSETRIYEQFF. Here the CDR3 DNA reads TGTGCCAGCAGTGAAACTAGAATCTATGAGCAGTTCTTC.

V is TRBV10-2 and J is TRBJ1-2; D call uncertain. Per the germline V gene, CDR1 is WSHSY and CDR2 is SAAADI. V dropped 0 bases and J dropped 4 bases, with 12 bases sitting between them. The CDR3 is 15 residues long. The chain's CDR3 is CASSESYRRAYGYTF. CDR3 DNA: TGCGCCAGCAGTGAGTCTTATAGGAGGGCCTATGGCTACACCTTC.

This clone was observed a single time. The chain recombines TRBV3-1 (or the pseudogene TRBV3-2) with TRBJ2-5; D is unclear. V was pared by 0 bases and J by 3 bases, with 11 bases between. Germline lookup yields CDR1 LGHDT and CDR2 YNNKEL (reference sequence). The CDR3 spans 15 residues. CDR3 amino acids: CASSQERWKEETQYF. CDR3 sequence (DNA): TGTGCCAGCAGCCAAGAGAGGTGGAAGGAAGAGACCCAGTACTTC.

The chain carries TRBV27 and TRBJ2-3; 11 nucleotides align to TRBD1. Germline V gene data show CDR1 as MNHEY and CDR2 as SMNVEV (reference sequence). The CDR3 runs 18 residues. The V segment lost 6 bases and the J segment 3 bases; nucleotides outside the gene matches: 14. The CDR3 DNA follows: TGTGCCAGCAGCCGAGCACTACCCGGGACAGGGGGGACAGATACGCAGTATTTT. Translated: CASSRALPGTGGTDTQYF.

For the CDR3, the DNA is TGCGCCAGCAGCACTCGACAGGGGTCCAATTCACCCCTCCACTTT. Translated, it gives CASSTRQGSNSPLHF. The J gene is TRBJ1-6, the V gene TRBV5-1, with 8 bases fitting TRBD1. This CDR3 region has 15 residues. Germline assignment: CDR1 SGHRS and CDR2 YFSETQ. V lost 4 bases, J lost 7 bases, and 7 bases stayed unmatched.

The DNA for the CDR3 is TGTGCCAGCAAAGGGGGCACTGTTGGAAACACCATATATTTT. Its translation is CASKGGTVGNTIYF. The V gene is TRBV2, the J gene TRBJ1-3, with 7 bases lining up with TRBD1. The CDR3 runs to 14 residues. The germline gives CDR1 SNHLY, CDR2 FYNNEI. Trimming took 7 bases from V and 3 from J; bases not matched to a gene: 6.

The CDR3, as DNA: TGTGCCAGCAGCTTAACAGGGGGTACGAATGAAAAACTGTTTTTT. This encodes CASSLTGGTNEKLFF. The chain has TRBV5-8 and TRBJ1-4; 8 nucleotides agree with TRBD1. Germline CDR1 reads SGHTS; CDR2 reads YDEGEE. There are 15 residues in the CDR3. Unmatched junction bases numbered 5, after V lost 2 bases and J lost 5 bases.